The 8 T cell receptor beta chains below all came from one sample that was sequenced in a study of CD8 T cells in ankylosing spondylitis. The study's findings and limits: For ankylosing spondylitis blood, a TCR beta motif of 7 or 8 highly homologous variants appeared characteristic.

These TCRs' antigens remain unknown. TCRdb itself ran the 5' RACE reads through MiXCR, one entry per CDR3 protein. This table holds 350,000 to 550,000 distinct CDR3 sequences, roughly 27% found once. Sequenced input: blood, either unsorted or a sorted T cell fraction (not recorded which). The receptors derive from a male donor with ankylosing spondylitis.

This clonotype was seen only a few times. The chain employs TRBV10-2 and TRBJ2-1; tentative D call: TRBD2 (5 bases). V was cut by 7 bases and J by 0 bases, with 10 bases left in between. This CDR3 is built from 14 residues. The germline gives CDR1 WSHSY, CDR2 SAAADI. CDR3 bases: TGCGCCAGCACGGGGATCAGCTCCTACAATGAGCAGTTCTTC. Amino acids: CASTGISSYNEQFF.

CDR3 nucleotides: TGCGCCAGCAGCCGGGACTTCTATGGCTACACCTTC. Translation: CASSRDFYGYTF. This chain uses TRBV5-1 with TRBJ1-2; maybe TRBD1 (5 bases). CDR3 length: 12 residues. V gave up 4 bases and J gave up 4 bases, with 8 bases separating them. Germline CDR1 SGHRS, CDR2 YFSETQ.

This clonotype has only a few counts. V usage is TRBV20-1 and J usage is TRBJ2-3; 8 nucleotides align to TRBD1. V shed 3 bases, J shed 0 bases, and the junction held 5 bases outside the gene matches. Per germline, CDR1 DFQATT and CDR2 SNEGSKA (reference sequence). The CDR3 runs to 15 residues. CDR3 sequence: CSASLRDRSTDTQYF. DNA for the CDR3: TGCAGTGCTAGCCTCCGGGACAGGAGCACAGATACGCAGTATTTT.

This chain links TRBV7-9 with TRBJ2-3; 11 positions agree with TRBD2. Per germline, CDR1 SEHNR and CDR2 FQNEAQ (reference sequence). This CDR3 spans 16 amino acids. V lost 5 bases, J lost 4 bases, and 8 bases stayed unmatched. CDR3 in amino acids: CASSRTSGRGSDTQYF. The CDR3 coding sequence is TGTGCCAGCAGCCGAACTAGCGGGAGAGGTTCAGATACGCAGTATTTT.

The chain has TRBV19 and TRBJ1-5, with 12 bases aligning to TRBD1. V lost 5 bases and J lost 6; bases outside the gene matches: 8. This CDR3 is built from 16 residues. Germline V CDR1 and CDR2: LNHDA, SQIVND (reference sequence). In DNA, the CDR3 is TGTGCCAGTAGTCGACCCGGGACAGGGGGCAGTCAGCCCCAGCATTTT. As protein: CASSRPGTGGSQPQHF.

This clonotype came up a few times. The gene calls are TRBV6-1 and TRBJ2-4; D ambiguous. The CDR3 has 14 residues. Germline-derived CDR1 and CDR2 are MNHNS and SASEGT. V was cut by 6 bases and J by 0 bases, with 9 bases left in between. The CDR3 sequence: CASSQLSAKNIQYF. CDR3 coding DNA: TGTGCCAGCAGCCAACTTTCAGCCAAAAACATTCAGTACTTC.

This clonotype was counted between two and nine times. The rearrangement uses TRBV12-3 or TRBV12-4 and TRBJ2-7; a possible D gene is TRBD2 (6 bases). V lost 3 bases, J lost 6 bases, and 18 bases lay in between. The CDR3 consists of 15 residues. This chain's CDR3 is CASSFVGGCSAEQYV. Written as DNA, the CDR3 is TGTGCCAGCAGTTTTGTGGGAGGCTGTTCTGCCGAGCAGTACGTC.

The V and J genes are TRBV4-1 and TRBJ2-2; TRBD1 agrees at 11 bases. Germline CDR1 is MGHRA and CDR2 is YSYEKL. The CDR3 length is 16 residues. J lost 5 bases, V lost 3 bases, and 5 bases had no gene match. CDR3 nucleotide sequence: TGCGCCAGCAGCCAGGGACAGGGGGATCGGACCGGGGAGCTGTTTTTT. It specifies CASSQGQGDRTGELFF.